This T cell receptor beta chain was sequenced during a study of T cell changes during pregnancy in multiple sclerosis. Sequencing used immunoSEQ multiplex PCR; TCRdb keeps in-frame clones, though not all of them. The table has about 93,000 clones, approximately 92% seen once. Trimming removed 4 bases at V and 4 bases at J, with 11 bases between. CDR3 length equals 13 residues. Germline lookup yields CDR1 SGHRS and CDR2 YFSETQ. The sample consisted of peripheral blood, taken after pregnancy. This TCR derives from a female donor with multiple sclerosis, enrolled in a pregnancy study. This chain links TRBV5-1 with TRBJ1-2; D is unresolved. The CDR3 region has the DNA TGCGCCAGCAGCCCGGAGCTCCCCTATGGCTACACCTTC. Protein: CASSPELPYGYTF.